This T cell receptor (beta chain) is from a study of blood T cell repertoires in COVID-19. Study context: There were acute and convalescent COVID-19 samples, and they came from the United States, Italy and Spain.

V was shortened by 5 bases and J by 7 bases, with 15 bases between the two germline ends. Looked up from germline, CDR1 is SNHLY and CDR2 is FYNNEI. The CDR3 covers 13 residues. Clones were sequenced by immunoSEQ multiplex PCR, and TCRdb holds only the in-frame ones, with some missing. The table records some 120,000 clones, 75% to 80% of them present only once. This sequence was found in a human donor in a cohort sampled during active COVID-19. The genes are TRBV2 and TRBJ2-7; a possible D gene is TRBD2 (6 bases). Input material: peripheral blood. The CDR3 protein is CASSRASGGEQYF. CDR3 sequence (DNA): TGTGCCAGCAGTCGCGCATCCGGGGGAGAGCAGTACTTC.